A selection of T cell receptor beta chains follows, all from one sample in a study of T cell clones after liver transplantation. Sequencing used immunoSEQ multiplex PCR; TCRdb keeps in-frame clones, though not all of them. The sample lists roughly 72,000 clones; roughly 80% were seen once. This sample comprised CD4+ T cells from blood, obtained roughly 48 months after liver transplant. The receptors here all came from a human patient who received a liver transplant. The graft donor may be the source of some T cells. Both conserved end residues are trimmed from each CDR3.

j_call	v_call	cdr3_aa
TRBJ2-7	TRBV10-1	ASSNRDRGNEQY
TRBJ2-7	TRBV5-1	ASSERSGGSYEQY
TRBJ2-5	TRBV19	ASSITGGGSETQY
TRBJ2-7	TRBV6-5	ASSDPRGPSYEQY
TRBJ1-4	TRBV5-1	ASSLGSGGLNEKLF
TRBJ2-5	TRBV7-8	ASSLRTVQETQY
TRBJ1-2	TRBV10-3	AISSGGQNNGYT
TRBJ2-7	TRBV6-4	AILIPGLAAKPPTRQY
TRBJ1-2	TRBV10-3	AISELPDSGGYT
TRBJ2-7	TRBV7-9	ASSPLQDTYEQY
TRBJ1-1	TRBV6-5	ASSYSSRRVKQAF
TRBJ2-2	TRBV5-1	ASSFLAGTGELF
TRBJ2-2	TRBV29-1	SVGYNTGELF
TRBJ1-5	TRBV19	ASSKAGSGSNQPQH
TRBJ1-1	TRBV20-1	SASSSAEAF
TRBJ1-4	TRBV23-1	ASAEPGQGFEKLF
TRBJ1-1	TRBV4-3	ASSHGRTGGTEAF
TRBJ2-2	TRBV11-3	ASSPKGGNTGELF
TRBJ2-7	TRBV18	ASSPPVALGGYEQY
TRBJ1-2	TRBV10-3	AITPSGRYYGYT
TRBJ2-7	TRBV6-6	ASSYPGDYEQY
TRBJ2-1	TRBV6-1	ASSLNNEQF
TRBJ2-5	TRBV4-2	ASSQGGGADETQY
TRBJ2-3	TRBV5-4	ASSSGLSNGDTQY
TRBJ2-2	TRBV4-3	ASSQETGRVTGELF
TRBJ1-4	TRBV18	ASSKQGLYEKLF
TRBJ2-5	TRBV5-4	ASSRDRQGETQY
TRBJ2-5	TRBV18	ASSPGGPGETQY
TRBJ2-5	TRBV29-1	SVGDSLGRTQY
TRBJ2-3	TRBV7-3	ASSTVEADTQY
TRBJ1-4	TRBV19	ASSMGRDTEKLF
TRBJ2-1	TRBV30	AWSMASGTNEQF
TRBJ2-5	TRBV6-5	ASSSLSGQETQY
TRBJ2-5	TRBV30	AWTPGSGAQY
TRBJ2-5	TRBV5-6	ASRGMTGGPPETQY
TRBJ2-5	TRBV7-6	ASSLGYQETQY
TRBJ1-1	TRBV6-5	ASSYRWNPMNTEAF
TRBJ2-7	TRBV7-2	ASSFPSGGGSYEQY
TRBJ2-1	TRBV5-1	ASSHTGTENYNEQF
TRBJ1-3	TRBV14	ASSRHSSGNTIY
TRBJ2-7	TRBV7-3	ASSLQPGPREEQY
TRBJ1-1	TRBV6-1	ASSEVRGRGITEAF
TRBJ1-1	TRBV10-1	ASSDPWWACRTEAF
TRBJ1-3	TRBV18	ASSLQETNSIY
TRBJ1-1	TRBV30	AWNTIVGTEAF
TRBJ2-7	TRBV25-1	ASSAGLRGQY
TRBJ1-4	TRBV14	ASRLTSSTNEKLF
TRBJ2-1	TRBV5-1	ASSLGLARYNEQF
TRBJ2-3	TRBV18	AILRPSGRGSTDTQY
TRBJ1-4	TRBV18	ASSTTGQGNEKLF
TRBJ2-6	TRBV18	ASSPETGANVLT
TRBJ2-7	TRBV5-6	ASSFDGTGHSYEQY
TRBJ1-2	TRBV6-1	ASSGTGRGGYT
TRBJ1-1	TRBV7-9	ASSYREATTEAF
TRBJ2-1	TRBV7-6	ASSPLARQTGRLAGGYNEQF